Listed below are T cell receptor beta chains from one sample, sequenced in a study of human T cells and chemical hapten exposure. Each CDR3 protein is one row after TCRdb ran MiXCR on the RACE reads. The table includes 65,000 to 95,000 distinct CDR3 sequences, more than 6.5% detected once. Sequenced material: whole blood, taken in connection with sensitization to the hapten diphenylcyclopropenone (DPC). These receptors all stem from a woman aged 25-40 years with alopecia areata. Some clones in this sample may be carry-over from other donors' samples. Both conserved end residues are trimmed from each CDR3.

V gene: TRBV29-1; J gene: TRBJ2-6; CDR3 protein: SVDDSGANVLT
V gene: TRBV19; J gene: TRBJ1-5; CDR3 protein: ASLSTGFHQPQH
V gene: TRBV7-2; J gene: TRBJ2-7; CDR3 protein: ASSFGSYEQY
V gene: TRBV27; J gene: TRBJ2-4; CDR3 protein: ASGFAGGGVFYIQY
V gene: TRBV28; J gene: TRBJ2-3; CDR3 protein: ATHPGVTDTQY
V gene: TRBV3-1; J gene: TRBJ2-2; CDR3 protein: ASSQLRDYTGELF
V gene: TRBV7-6; J gene: TRBJ2-2; CDR3 protein: ASSSAPTGRWTTGELF
V gene: TRBV30; J gene: TRBJ1-4; CDR3 protein: AWNSGQPNEKLF
V gene: TRBV3-1; J gene: TRBJ2-2; CDR3 protein: ASQNRGANTGELF
V gene: TRBV7-3; J gene: TRBJ1-4; CDR3 protein: ASGLSGATNEKLF
V gene: TRBV7-8; J gene: TRBJ2-5; CDR3 protein: ASSNPTSGGAQETQY
V gene: TRBV12-3/TRBV12-4; J gene: TRBJ1-2; CDR3 protein: ASSPAVPGVHGYT
V gene: TRBV20-1; J gene: TRBJ2-3; CDR3 protein: SAALAGVVDTQY
V gene: TRBV4-1; J gene: TRBJ1-1; CDR3 protein: ASSQDNQMGNTEAF
V gene: TRBV6-1; J gene: TRBJ1-3; CDR3 protein: ASSGNTIY
V gene: TRBV2; J gene: TRBJ1-1; CDR3 protein: ASSEVAFNTEAF
V gene: TRBV20-1; J gene: TRBJ2-1; CDR3 protein: SARVPSGGASSYNEQF
V gene: TRBV12-3/TRBV12-4; J gene: TRBJ2-7; CDR3 protein: ASSRTGASYEQY
V gene: TRBV20-1; J gene: TRBJ1-6; CDR3 protein: SARAGTGDSPLH
V gene: TRBV10-3; J gene: TRBJ1-1; CDR3 protein: AISELPSTEAF
V gene: TRBV7-8; J gene: TRBJ1-1; CDR3 protein: ASSRTAENTEAF
V gene: TRBV24-1; J gene: TRBJ2-2; CDR3 protein: ATSDPNTGELF